The entry below describes one T cell receptor (beta chain). This clone was found once. Its cognate antigen has yet to be identified. Base qualities were left out, and no much larger clone turns up one base away. This specimen's time point label, per the study, means: baseline before first vaccination. Vaccinee samples were obtained from the UK trials COV001 and COV002, which included a single-blind randomized controlled phase 2/3 trial of AZD1222 (ChAdOx1 nCoV-19) in healthy adults. For TCRbeta chain sequencing, PBMC samples were collected from trial participants at day 0 and at day 28 after the second dose. This record belongs to a study of T cell responses to AZD1222 COVID-19 vaccine (dated by TCRdb to about 2021). Regarding the research as a whole: Because spike-specific TCR depth and breadth did not differ between the two schedules, AZD1222 recipients who got a second dose at roughly 4 weeks were pooled with those who got a second dose at roughly 12 weeks. A total of 240 or so trial participants underwent TCR sequencing, of whom roughly 210 had received two doses of AZD1222 and some 25 had received two doses of the MenACWY control vaccine. Trial participants were enrolled into age subgroups of 18-55, 56-69 and 70-plus years, which contained approximately 150, 28 and 58 TCR-sequenced participants, respectively.

The CDR3 regions of human TCRbeta chains were analyzed by immunosequencing. In the authors' own workflow: Repertoire TCRs were checked for matches against a reference library of SARS-CoV-2-specific TCRs that had been generated using the MIRA antigen-specificity platform. Breadth was defined as the fraction of unique TCRs that were SARS-CoV-2-associated. Depth was defined as the fraction of total T cells that were SARS-CoV-2-associated. Using the MIRA data, each spike-specific TCR was mapped to the spike region that the TCR reacts to and placed in a CD4 or CD8 class. Log10-transformed breadth and depth values were compared by one-way ANOVA with Sidak's multiple comparisons tests. TCRdb limited this immuneACCESS table to in-frame rearrangements with V and J called. A share of clones is missing; checked studies link under half to unresolved V genes, and the rest is unexplained. That table gives V, J and clone size, and the DNA gave D and trimming. The sample data list some 120,000 clones, and roughly 87% of these were observed just once. The ten most abundant clones make up roughly 8% of the sample.

The investigation overall reported the following: Because no day 14 peak-response samples were available, the repertoires could be characterized only after the peak T cell response. A significant rise in spike-specific TCR breadth and depth was observed after two AZD1222 doses relative to day 0 and relative to MenACWY recipients. Participants were mostly white British, with more females than males. The authors suggested clonal diversity may have been underestimated. The 56-69-year group was small, and its depth increase did not reach significance, likely because of low power. CD4 TCRs associated with the vaccine covered the entire spike protein, and the dominant responses were in regions 160-218 and 743-854. Nearly half of unique spike-specific TCRs reportedly recognized epitopes outside regions mutated in the B.1.351 and B.1.1.7 variants. Only a handful of AZD1222 recipients were SARS-CoV-2 seropositive at baseline, limiting conclusions about previously exposed vaccinees.

V is reduced by 5 bases and J by 6 bases, leaving a spacing of 11 bases between them. Via the germline V gene (reference sequence), CDR1 is MNHEY and CDR2 SMNVEV. The CDR3 starts with the cysteine, ends with the phenylalanine, and has 14 residues. Left in the record is the CDR3 DNA by itself, 42 bases read in frame from the first base. This receptor was identified in an adult in good health. The sequencing used peripheral blood, collected on day 0 of AZD1222 vaccination. The chain joins TRBV27 to TRBJ1-6; the D gene remains uncertain. The DNA sequence is TGTGCCAGCAGTCCCCCGATGCGTAATTCACCCCTCCACTTT. Its protein reads: CASSPPMRNSPLHF.